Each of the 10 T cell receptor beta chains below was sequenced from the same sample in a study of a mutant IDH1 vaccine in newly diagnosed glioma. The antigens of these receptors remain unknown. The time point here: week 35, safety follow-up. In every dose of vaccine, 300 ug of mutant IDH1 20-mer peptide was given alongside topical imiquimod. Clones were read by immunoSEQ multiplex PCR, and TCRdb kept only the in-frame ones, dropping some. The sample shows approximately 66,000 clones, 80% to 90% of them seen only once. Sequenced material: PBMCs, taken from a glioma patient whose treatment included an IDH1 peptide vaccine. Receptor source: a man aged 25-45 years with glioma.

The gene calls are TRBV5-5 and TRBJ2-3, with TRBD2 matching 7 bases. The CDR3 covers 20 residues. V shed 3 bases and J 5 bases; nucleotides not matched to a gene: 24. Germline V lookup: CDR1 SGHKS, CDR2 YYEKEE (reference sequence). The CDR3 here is CASSSYIPGLSTSIQDTQYF. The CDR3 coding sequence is TGTGCCAGCAGCTCGTATATCCCGGGACTAAGCACAAGCATTCAAGATACGCAGTATTTT.

CDR3 nucleotide sequence: TGTGCCAGCAGCTTGTCGGGGGGGGCTACAGATACGCAGTATTTT. Amino acids: CASSLSGGATDTQYF. The chain employs TRBV5-8 and TRBJ2-3, with 8 bases that match TRBD2. The CDR3 spans 15 residues. CDR1 and CDR2 (germline): SGHTS, YDEGEE. V lost 1 base to trimming and J lost 3 bases; unmatched junction nucleotides: 4.

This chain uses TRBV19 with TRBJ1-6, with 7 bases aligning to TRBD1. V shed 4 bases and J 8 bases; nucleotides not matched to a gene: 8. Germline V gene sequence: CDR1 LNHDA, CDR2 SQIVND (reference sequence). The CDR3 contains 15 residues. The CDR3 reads CASSNVDRVDSPLHF. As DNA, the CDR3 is TGTGCCAGTAGTAATGTAGACAGGGTGGATTCACCCCTCCACTTT.

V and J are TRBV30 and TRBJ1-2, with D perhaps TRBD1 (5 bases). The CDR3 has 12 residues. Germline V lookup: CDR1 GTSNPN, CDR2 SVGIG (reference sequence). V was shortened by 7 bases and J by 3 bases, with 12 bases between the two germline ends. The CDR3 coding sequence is TGTGCCTTCACTGGGGCCGACTATGGCTACACCTTC. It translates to CAFTGADYGYTF.

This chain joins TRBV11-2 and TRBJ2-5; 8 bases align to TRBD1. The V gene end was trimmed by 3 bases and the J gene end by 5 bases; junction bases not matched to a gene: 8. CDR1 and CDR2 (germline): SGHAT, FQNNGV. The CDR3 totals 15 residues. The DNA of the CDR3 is TGTGCCAGCAGCTTGGGGACAGGCCCTTGGGAGACCCAGTACTTC. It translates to CASSLGTGPWETQYF.

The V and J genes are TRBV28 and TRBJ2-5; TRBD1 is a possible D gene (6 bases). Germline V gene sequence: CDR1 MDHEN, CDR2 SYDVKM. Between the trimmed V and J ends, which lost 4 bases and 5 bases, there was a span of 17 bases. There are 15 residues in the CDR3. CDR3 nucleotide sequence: TGTGCCAGCAGTTCCAACAGGGTAATTCGGGAGACCCAGTACTTC. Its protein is CASSSNRVIRETQYF.

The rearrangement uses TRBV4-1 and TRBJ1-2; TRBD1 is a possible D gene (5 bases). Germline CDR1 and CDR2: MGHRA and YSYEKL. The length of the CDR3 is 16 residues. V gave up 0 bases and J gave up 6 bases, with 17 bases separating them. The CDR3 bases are TGCGCCAGCAGCCAAGATCGGGACGGTGACTATAATGGCTACACCTTC. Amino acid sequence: CASSQDRDGDYNGYTF.

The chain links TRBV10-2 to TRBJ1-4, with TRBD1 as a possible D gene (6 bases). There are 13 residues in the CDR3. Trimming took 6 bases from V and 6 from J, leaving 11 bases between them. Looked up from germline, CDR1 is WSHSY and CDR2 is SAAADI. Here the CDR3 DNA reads TGCGCCAGCAGGGGACAATTGGATGAAAAACTGTTTTTT. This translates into CASRGQLDEKLFF.

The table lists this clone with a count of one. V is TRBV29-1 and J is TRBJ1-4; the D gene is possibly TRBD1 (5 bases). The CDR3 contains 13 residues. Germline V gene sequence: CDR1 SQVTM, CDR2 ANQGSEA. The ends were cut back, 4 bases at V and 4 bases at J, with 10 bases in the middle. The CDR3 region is CSVATVFNEKLFF. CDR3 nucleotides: TGCAGCGTTGCGACAGTCTTTAATGAAAAACTGTTTTTT.

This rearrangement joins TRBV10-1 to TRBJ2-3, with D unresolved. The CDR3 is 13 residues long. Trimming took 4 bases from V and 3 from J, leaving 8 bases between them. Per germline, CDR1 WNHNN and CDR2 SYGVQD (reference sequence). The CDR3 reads CASSVGPTDTQYF. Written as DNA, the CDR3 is TGCGCCAGCAGTGTTGGACCGACAGATACGCAGTATTTT.